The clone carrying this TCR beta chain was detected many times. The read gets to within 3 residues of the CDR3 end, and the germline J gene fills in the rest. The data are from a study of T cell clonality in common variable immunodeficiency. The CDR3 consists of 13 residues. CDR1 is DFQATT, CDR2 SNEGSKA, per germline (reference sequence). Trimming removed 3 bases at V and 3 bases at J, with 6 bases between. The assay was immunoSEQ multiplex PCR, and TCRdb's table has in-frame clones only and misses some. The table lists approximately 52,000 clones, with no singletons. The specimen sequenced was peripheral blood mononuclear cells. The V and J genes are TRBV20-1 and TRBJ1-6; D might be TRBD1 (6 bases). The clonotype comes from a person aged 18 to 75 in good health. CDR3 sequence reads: CSARDSYNSPLHF. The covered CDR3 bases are TGCAGTGCTAGGGACAGCTATAATTCACCC.